These 29 T cell receptor beta chains were all obtained from the same sample, sequenced in a study of blood T cell repertoires in COVID-19. Assay: immunoSEQ multiplex PCR; the TCRdb copy retains only in-frame clones and omits some. This table holds under 200,000 clones, around four fifths found once. Sequenced: peripheral blood. These receptors were collected from a woman at least 80 years old with acute or convalescent COVID-19.

The chain combines TRBV6-5 with TRBJ1-1; the D is unclear. With 0 bases removed from V and 1 base from J, the gap between germline ends came to 9 bases. The V gene's germline CDR1 is MNHEY and CDR2 SVGAGI. This CDR3 has 15 amino acids. CDR3 region: CASSYSNEANTEAFF. CDR3 bases: TGTGCCAGCAGTTACTCGAATGAGGCGAACACTGAAGCTTTCTTT.

The table lists this clone with a count of one. The CDR3 spells CASSLARQGGTYGYTF. DNA for the CDR3: TGTGCCAGCAGCTTGGCCCGACAGGGGGGGACCTATGGCTACACCTTC. The chain couples TRBV5-5 to TRBJ1-2, with TRBD1 matching over 9 bases. Germline CDR1 reads SGHKS; CDR2 reads YYEKEE (reference sequence). The CDR3 is 16 residues long. The V gene end was trimmed by 0 bases and the J gene end by 4 bases; junction bases not matched to a gene: 7.

The rearrangement uses TRBV6-2 or TRBV6-3 and TRBJ1-2; 7 bases align to TRBD1. The length of the CDR3 is 14 residues. The trim removed 2 bases at V and 8 bases at J, leaving 8 bases unmatched. Germline CDR1 and CDR2: MNHEY and SVGEGT. CDR3 in amino acids: CASSYRAGGQGYTF. Here the CDR3 DNA reads TGTGCCAGCAGTTACCGGGCAGGGGGGCAAGGCTACACCTTC.

J is TRBJ2-3 and V is TRBV11-2, with D possibly matching TRBD2 (6 bases). The CDR3 loop spans 17 amino acids. Germline-derived CDR1 and CDR2 are SGHAT and FQNNGV. V dropped 6 bases and J dropped 0 bases, with 19 bases sitting between them. For the CDR3, the DNA is TGTGCCAGCAGGGGGTGGGGCTCCAGCGGGAGCACAGATACGCAGTATTTT. The encoded protein is CASRGWGSSGSTDTQYF.

This sequence joins TRBV19 and TRBJ2-7; 8 nucleotides align to TRBD1. Losses at the gene ends were 5 bases for V and 1 base for J; bases not matched to a gene: 13. Germline V gene lookup returns CDR1 LNHDA and CDR2 SQIVND (reference sequence). The CDR3 is 17 amino acids. CDR3 sequence: CASSPRRDRFLSYEQYF. The DNA of the CDR3 is TGTGCCAGTAGTCCTCGCCGGGACAGGTTCCTTTCCTACGAGCAGTACTTC.

The V gene is TRBV4-3, the J gene TRBJ2-1; 11 bases fit TRBD2. V shed 4 bases and J 4 bases; nucleotides not matched to a gene: 9. The germline V gene has CDR1 LGHNA and CDR2 YSLEER. CDR3 size: 17 residues. This chain's CDR3 is CASSLDPTSGVYNEQFF. The CDR3 region has the DNA TGCGCCAGCAGCCTAGACCCGACTAGCGGGGTGTACAATGAGCAGTTCTTC.

V is TRBV30 and J is TRBJ2-5; TRBD1 agrees at 7 bases. The CDR3 spans 15 residues. CDR1 is GTSNPN, CDR2 SVGIG, per germline (reference sequence). V dropped 3 bases and J dropped 5; count of bases not matched to a gene: 12. The CDR3 DNA reads TGTGCCTGGAGGGCCCTACAGGGGATTAGGGAGACCCAGTACTTC. As protein: CAWRALQGIRETQYF.

The CDR3 here is CAIQGQGGEKLFF. The CDR3 DNA is TGTGCCATCCAGGGACAGGGAGGAGAAAAACTGTTTTTT. The chain couples TRBV7-9 to TRBJ1-4; 9 nucleotides match TRBD1. The germline V gene has CDR1 SEHNR and CDR2 FQNEAQ (reference sequence). V shed 10 bases and J 8 bases; nucleotides not matched to a gene: 8. The CDR3 is 13 residues long.

The rearrangement links TRBV6-5 to TRBJ1-4; D possibly corresponds to TRBD1 (5 bases). Trimming cost V 2 bases and J 3 bases, with 10 bases left between them. CDR1 is MNHEY, CDR2 SVGAGI, per germline. This CDR3 is 15 amino acids long. CDR3 region: CASSYGRGPNEKLFF. The CDR3 DNA is TGTGCCAGCAGTTACGGGAGGGGCCCTAATGAAAAACTGTTTTTT.

The chain carries TRBV18 and TRBJ1-6, with 7 nucleotides matching TRBD1. V lost 0 bases, J lost 4 bases, and 0 bases stayed unmatched. CDR3 size: 15 residues. Germline assignment: CDR1 KGHSH and CDR2 LQKENI. As DNA, the CDR3 is TGTGCCAGCTCACCACCGGGACAGTATAATTCACCCCTCCACTTT. Translated, it gives CASSPPGQYNSPLHF.

This chain joins TRBV29-1 and TRBJ2-7; no reliable D call. Germline V lookup: CDR1 SQVTM, CDR2 ANQGSEA. V lost 6 bases, J lost 7 bases, and 13 bases lay in between. The CDR3 runs 11 residues. CDR3 loop: CSVGETREQYF. The DNA of the CDR3 is TGCAGCGTGGGCGAAACGCGGGAGCAGTACTTC.

The chain combines TRBV7-2 with TRBJ2-3, with 9 bases aligning to TRBD2. The V gene end was trimmed by 4 bases and the J gene end by 5 bases; junction bases not matched to a gene: 7. CDR1 and CDR2 from the germline V gene are SGHTA and FQGNSA. CDR3 length equals 15 residues. DNA for the CDR3: TGTGCCAGCAGCTCTCTAGCGGGGTTGGTAGATACGCAGTATTTT. It translates to CASSSLAGLVDTQYF. Combining the CDR3 with reference TRBV7-2 and TRBJ2-3 gives the whole variable domain GAGVSQSPSNKVTEKGKDVELRCDPISGHTALYWYRQSLGQGLEFLIYFQGNSAPDKSGLPSDRFSAERTGGSVSTLTIQRTQQEDSAVYLCASSSLAGLVDTQYFGPGTRLTVL.

V usage is TRBV29-1 and J usage is TRBJ2-1; 7 bases fit TRBD2. This CDR3 spans 15 amino acids. Trimming took 3 bases from V and 5 from J; bases not matched to a gene: 10. Germline CDR1 reads SQVTM; CDR2 reads ANQGSEA. Here the CDR3 reads CSVDKTSRPHNEQFF. CDR3 bases: TGCAGCGTTGATAAGACTAGCCGACCCCACAATGAGCAGTTCTTC.

The rearrangement uses TRBV5-1 and TRBJ2-3; maybe TRBD2 (6 bases). The CDR3 spans 13 residues. From germline, CDR1 is SGHRS and CDR2 YFSETQ. Trimming cost V 9 bases and J 0 bases, with 11 bases left between them. The CDR3 here is CATGEGSTDTQYF. The CDR3 region has the DNA TGCGCCACGGGAGAGGGGAGCACAGATACGCAGTATTTT.

The chain is built from TRBV3-1 (or the pseudogene TRBV3-2) and TRBJ2-4; 9 bases are a match to TRBD2. The length of the CDR3 is 15 residues. The V gene end was trimmed by 2 bases and the J gene end by 8 bases; junction bases not matched to a gene: 7. Per the germline V gene, CDR1 is LGHDT and CDR2 is YNNKEL (reference sequence). This CDR3 reads CASSQRGREGDIQYF. In DNA, the CDR3 is TGTGCCAGCAGCCAACGGGGGCGGGAGGGGGACATTCAGTACTTC.

This chain connects TRBV9 to TRBJ1-1; D might be TRBD1 (5 bases). The CDR3 totals 15 residues. The germline V gene has CDR1 SGDLS and CDR2 YYNGEE. V was clipped by 3 bases and J by 4 bases, with 16 bases between them. CDR3 loop: CASSDGGGATTEAFF. Here the CDR3 DNA reads TGTGCCAGCAGCGACGGAGGAGGGGCGACCACTGAAGCTTTCTTT.

A single count supports this clone. This chain joins TRBV7-9 and TRBJ2-3, with D perhaps matching TRBD1 (6 bases). Germline assignment: CDR1 SEHNR and CDR2 FQNEAQ (reference sequence). The CDR3 runs 15 residues. Trimming removed 5 bases from V and 7 bases from J, with 19 bases in between. The CDR3 is CASSLDLGGPYTQYF. The CDR3 nucleotides read TGTGCCAGCAGCCTCGACCTAGGGGGACCATATACGCAGTATTTT. Using reference TRBV7-9 and TRBJ2-3 for the parts outside the CDR3, the full variable domain is DTGVSQNPRHKITKRGQNVTFRCDPISEHNRLYWYRQTLGQGPEFLTYFQNEAQLEKSRLLSDRFSAERPKGSFSTLEIQRTEQGDSAMYLCASSLDLGGPYTQYFGPGTRLTVL.

V is TRBV7-2 and J is TRBJ1-2; no firm D call. Trimming stripped 5 bases from V and 5 bases from J, with 9 bases between. The CDR3 contains 12 residues. Germline V gene sequence: CDR1 SGHTA, CDR2 FQGNSA. In DNA form, the CDR3 reads TGTGCCAGCAGCCAAGACATATATGGCTACACCTTC. This encodes CASSQDIYGYTF.

The chain couples TRBV7-8 to TRBJ2-7, with D possibly being TRBD2 (6 bases). This CDR3 has 15 amino acids. V lost 5 bases to trimming and J lost 6 bases, with 20 bases between them. Germline V lookup: CDR1 SGHVS, CDR2 FQNEAQ. CDR3 DNA: TGTGCCAGCAGCCCCCGCTGGGACCGGGGAGGCGAGCAGTACTTC. Translating it yields CASSPRWDRGGEQYF.

This clone was picked up a small number of times. V is TRBV11-1 and J is TRBJ1-2; no reliable D call. Germline-derived CDR1 and CDR2 are SGHAT and FQDESV (reference sequence). V dropped 5 bases and J dropped 6 bases, with 10 bases sitting between them. This CDR3 is 12 amino acids long. The CDR3 region is CASSQNRDGYTF. DNA for the CDR3: TGTGCCAGCAGCCAGAACAGAGATGGCTACACCTTC.

The chain couples TRBV11-3 to TRBJ2-5; the D gene is possibly TRBD2 (5 bases). Between the trimmed V and J ends, which lost 9 bases and 4 bases, there was a span of 12 bases. The CDR3 runs 12 residues. Germline V CDR1 and CDR2: SGHNT, YENEEA. The chain's CDR3 is CASSHGGETQYF. For the CDR3, the DNA is TGTGCCAGTAGTCACGGAGGAGAGACCCAGTACTTC.

The V and J genes are TRBV25-1 and TRBJ1-6; 8 nucleotides align to TRBD1. Germline trimming cut 2 bases from V and 7 bases from J; bases unmatched to any gene: 1. The CDR3 has 14 residues. Germline lookup yields CDR1 MGHDK and CDR2 SYGVNS. The CDR3 spells CASSEPGGNSPLHF. In DNA form, the CDR3 reads TGTGCCAGCAGTGAACCAGGGGGCAATTCACCCCTCCACTTT.

The chain uses TRBV5-1 and TRBJ2-3; TRBD1 matches at 7 bases. CDR1 and CDR2 from the germline V gene are SGHRS and YFSETQ. Germline trimming cut 3 bases from V and 1 base from J; bases unmatched to any gene: 5. The CDR3 spans 15 residues. CDR3 protein: CASSWTGTGTDTQYF. The CDR3 DNA reads TGCGCCAGCAGCTGGACCGGGACAGGCACAGATACGCAGTATTTT.

The chain carries TRBV28 and TRBJ1-3; D not resolved. CDR3 length equals 14 residues. Per the germline V gene, CDR1 is MDHEN and CDR2 is SYDVKM. Trimming stripped 2 bases from V and 1 base from J, with 6 bases between. The CDR3: CASSLLASGNTIYF. The CDR3 DNA is TGTGCCAGCAGTTTACTGGCTTCTGGAAACACCATATATTTT.

The chain couples TRBV7-8 to TRBJ2-1, with TRBD2 identical over 7 bases. Germline V CDR1 and CDR2: SGHVS, FQNEAQ. The J segment lost 6 bases and the V segment lost 3 bases, leaving 11 bases of the junction unmatched. There are 16 residues in the CDR3. CDR3 nucleotides: TGTGCCAGCAGCTTTTTTGCGGGAGTAGCAGGCAATGAGCAGTTCTTC. This gives the protein CASSFFAGVAGNEQFF.

The chain combines TRBV5-1 with TRBJ2-1; 13 bases line up with TRBD2. Losses at the gene ends were 2 bases for V and 8 bases for J; bases not matched to a gene: 4. The germline V gene has CDR1 SGHRS and CDR2 YFSETQ. CDR3 length: 15 amino acids. CDR3 sequence (DNA): TGCGCCAGCAGCTTACTAGCGGGGGGGCTCTATGAGCAGTTCTTC. It specifies CASSLLAGGLYEQFF. Full variable domain (missing parts from reference TRBV5-1 and TRBJ2-1): KAGVTQTPRYLIKTRGQQVTLSCSPISGHRSVSWYQQTPGQGLQFLFEYFSETQRNKGNFPGRFSGRQFSNSRSEMNVSTLELGDSALYLCASSLLAGGLYEQFFGPGTRLTVL.

The chain employs TRBV5-1 and TRBJ2-1; 16 nucleotides match TRBD2. The CDR3 runs 17 residues. J was trimmed by 5 bases and V by 4 bases; bases with no gene match: 6. Per the germline V gene, CDR1 is SGHRS and CDR2 is YFSETQ. The CDR3 DNA sequence: TGCGCCAGCAGCGTGGGACTAGCGGGAGGGACGAACAATGAGCAGTTCTTC. This translates into CASSVGLAGGTNNEQFF. The variable domain in full, with the rest retrieved from reference TRBV5-1 and TRBJ2-1, is KAGVTQTPRYLIKTRGQQVTLSCSPISGHRSVSWYQQTPGQGLQFLFEYFSETQRNKGNFPGRFSGRQFSNSRSEMNVSTLELGDSALYLCASSVGLAGGTNNEQFFGPGTRLTVL.

V gene TRBV15 combines with J gene TRBJ2-1; 7 bases fit TRBD2. Trimming cost V 4 bases and J 7 bases; bases outside gene matches: 7. The CDR3 covers 14 residues. Germline V gene sequence: CDR1 LNHNV, CDR2 YYDKDF (reference sequence). CDR3 DNA: TGTGCCACCAGCATTACGGGAGGAGGGAATGAGCAGTTCTTC. This sequence encodes CATSITGGGNEQFF.

V and J are TRBV25-1 and TRBJ2-3; 11 bases map to TRBD1. The germline gives CDR1 MGHDK, CDR2 SYGVNS. The length of the CDR3 is 16 residues. Trimming cost V 4 bases and J 5 bases; bases outside gene matches: 8. The CDR3 coding sequence is TGTGCCAGCAGTGCTACATGGACAGGGGGCGTAGATACGCAGTATTTT. This encodes CASSATWTGGVDTQYF. Variable domain in full (rest from reference TRBV25-1 and TRBJ2-3): EADIYQTPRYLVIGTGKKITLECSQTMGHDKMYWYQQDPGMELHLIHYSYGVNSTEKGDLSSESTVSRIRTEHFPLTLESARPSHTSQYLCASSATWTGGVDTQYFGPGTRLTVL.